One T cell receptor beta chain is described in this entry. TCRdb's table, derived via immunoSEQ multiplex PCR, lists solely in-frame clones and lacks some. Altogether over 9,000 clones are present, roughly 95% being singletons, with the ten largest covering 0.25% to 0.3%. The CDR3 extends over 14 amino acids. V was trimmed by 7 bases and J by 6 bases, leaving 16 bases between them. Germline V gene data show CDR1 as MNHNY and CDR2 as SVGAGI (reference sequence). The data are from a study of T cells after posttransplantation cyclophosphamide. The specimen was naive CD8+ T cells sorted from PBMCs. The rearrangement uses TRBV6-6 and TRBJ1-5; D possibly corresponds to TRBD1 (5 bases). The sequence derives from a man younger than 45 in good health and a related stem cell transplant donor. CDR3 coding DNA: TGTGCCAGCATTCCAGGGATGGGGGGTCAGCCCCAGCATTTT. Its protein is CASIPGMGGQPQHF.